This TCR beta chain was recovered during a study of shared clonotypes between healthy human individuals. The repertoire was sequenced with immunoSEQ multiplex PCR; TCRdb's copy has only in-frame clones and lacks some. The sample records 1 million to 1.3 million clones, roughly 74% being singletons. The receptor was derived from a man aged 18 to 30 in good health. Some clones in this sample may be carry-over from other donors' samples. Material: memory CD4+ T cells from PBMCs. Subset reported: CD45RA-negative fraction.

CDR3 nucleotide sequence: TGTGCCAGCAGCGTAGGTCGGGCGGGAGAGGGCATTCAGTACTTC. It encodes CASSVGRAGEGIQYF. V is TRBV9 and J is TRBJ2-4, with TRBD2 matching 7 bases. The CDR3 consists of 15 residues. V lost 0 bases to trimming and J lost 9 bases; unmatched junction nucleotides: 9. The germline gives CDR1 SGDLS, CDR2 YYNGEE.